The subject of this entry is one T cell receptor beta chain. The source of the sample is a study of blood T cell repertoires in COVID-19. About the research overall: Samples representing acute and convalescent COVID-19 were sourced from the United States, Italy and Spain. Nucleic acid was either cDNA or gDNA, and it came from T cells, B-cell-depleted T cells, or PBMCs.

Trimming pared 6 bases from V and 4 bases from J, leaving 25 bases between. Germline V gives CDR1 SGHAT, CDR2 FQNNGV. There are 19 residues in the CDR3. Original data processing: Amplification of reference gene primers provided the estimated nucleated cell counts. Profiling relied on immunoSEQ multiplex PCR, and the TCRdb table lists in-frame clones only, not all of them. The D gene and trimming were derived from the DNA, and the V and J assignments and clone size from that table. Of roughly 150,000 clones listed, approximately 88% were seen once; the top ten hold around 26%. The sequenced sample was peripheral blood. This TCR came from a human donor in a cohort sampled during active COVID-19. The gene calls are TRBV11-2 and TRBJ2-6, with a tentative D call TRBD2 (5 bases). In DNA, the CDR3 is TGTGCCAGCAGTTCCGGTCGAAGCGGACGGATCTCCGGGGCCAACGTCCTGACTTTC. Translation gives CASSSGRSGRISGANVLTF.